Following are 29 T cell receptor beta chains from one sample sequenced in a study of T cells after yellow fever vaccination. MiXCR, run by TCRdb on the 5' RACE reads, gives a single entry per CDR3 protein. The sample comprises 360,000 or so distinct CDR3 sequences, more than 9% of which are singletons, and more than 15% rests with the top ten. The material sequenced was PBMCs, taken on the day of the first yellow fever vaccination. These receptor sequences come from a man aged 18 to 30 who received the YFV17D yellow fever vaccine.

In its sample, this clonotype was seen many times. The chain joins TRBV5-1 to TRBJ2-2, with 11 bases aligning to TRBD1. The germline V gene encodes CDR1 SGHRS and CDR2 YFSETQ. This CDR3 has 15 residues. V lost 4 bases and J lost 7; bases outside the gene matches: 6. CDR3 in amino acids: CASSPGQGAIGELFF. Here the CDR3 DNA reads TGCGCCAGCAGCCCCGGACAGGGGGCGATCGGGGAGCTGTTTTTT.

Only a few counts were recorded for this clonotype. This chain links TRBV7-9 with TRBJ2-3; D ambiguous. The CDR3 extends over 13 amino acids. Trimming removed 5 bases at V and 4 bases at J, with 10 bases between. CDR1 is SEHNR and CDR2 is FQNEAQ in the germline V gene (reference sequence). The CDR3 DNA sequence: TGTGCCAGCAGCGCCGGTGGGGCAGATACGCAGTATTTT. As protein: CASSAGGADTQYF.

This clonotype has a count of ten or more. The CDR3 is CASSLKSDSLRDTQYF. CDR3 DNA sequence: TGTGCCAGCAGCTTAAAGTCCGACAGCCTAAGGGATACGCAGTATTTT. The chain combines TRBV7-8 with TRBJ2-3; D may be TRBD1 (5 bases). The V and J ends lost 2 bases and 6 bases respectively, with 18 bases between them. The CDR3 has 16 amino acids. Germline values: CDR1 SGHVS, CDR2 FQNEAQ.

This clonotype was observed a handful of times. CDR3 nucleotide sequence: TGTGCCAGCAGCTCTAGTCCGGGACAGGGGACTTCCTTCTACGAGCAGTACGTC. It codes for CASSSSPGQGTSFYEQYV. The chain recombines TRBV5-6 with TRBJ2-7, with 10 bases aligning to TRBD1. CDR3 size: 18 residues. The J segment lost 3 bases and the V segment lost 3 bases, leaving 15 bases of the junction unmatched. Germline loops: CDR1 SGHDT, CDR2 YYEEEE.

The rearrangement joins TRBV5-5 to TRBJ2-7; D gene ambiguous. CDR1 is SGHKS and CDR2 is YYEKEE in the germline V gene (reference sequence). Trimming took off 5 bases at V and 3 bases at J, with 18 bases between the two ends. The length of the CDR3 is 15 residues. CDR3 sequence (DNA): TGTGCCAGCAGTATGTCTGAGTACCAATTCTACGAGCAGTACTTC. It specifies CASSMSEYQFYEQYF.

Only a few counts were recorded for this clonotype. V is TRBV11-2 and J is TRBJ1-4; D remains ambiguous. Germline lookup yields CDR1 SGHAT and CDR2 FQNNGV. V lost 1 base and J 8 bases, leaving 14 bases between the germline ends. The CDR3 consists of 15 residues. The CDR3 DNA is TGTGCCAGCAGCTTAGGTTCCCTCACGGGGGAAAAACTGTTTTTT. Translation: CASSLGSLTGEKLFF.

Only a few counts were recorded for this clonotype. V gene TRBV21-1 combines with J gene TRBJ2-5; TRBD2 is the table's D call and was not checked against the DNA. TRBV21-1 is reported as a pseudogene. This CDR3 has 16 amino acids. CDR3 in amino acids: CASSNWALGGSGTQYF. The CDR3, as DNA: TGTGCCAGCAGCAATTGGGCCCTGGGCGGCTCGGGGACCCAGTACTTC.

The chain has TRBV15 and TRBJ2-5, with D uncertain. The V gene lost 6 bases and the J gene lost 4 bases, with 9 bases spanning the gap. The germline V gene encodes CDR1 LNHNV and CDR2 YYDKDF (reference sequence). The CDR3 is 12 residues long. For the CDR3, the DNA is TGTGCCACCAGTGAGCAGAGAGAGACCCAGTACTTC. This sequence encodes CATSEQRETQYF.

V and J are TRBV28 and TRBJ2-3; D unresolved. The CDR3 totals 13 residues. With 5 bases removed from V and 5 bases from J, the gap between germline ends came to 11 bases. Germline V CDR1 and CDR2: MDHEN, SYDVKM. The DNA for the CDR3 is TGTGCCAGCAGTCACCGGTGGCTAGATACGCAGTATTTT. It is translated as CASSHRWLDTQYF.

This chain connects TRBV5-5 to TRBJ2-6; D may match TRBD1 or TRBD2 (6 bases each). The CDR3 is 17 residues long. CDR1 is SGHKS, CDR2 YYEKEE, per germline (reference sequence). Trimming took off 2 bases at V and 3 bases at J, with 15 bases between the two ends. CDR3 DNA sequence: TGTGCCAGCAGCTTATCCGCCGGGGGCCATGGGGCCAACGTCCTGACTTTC. Protein: CASSLSAGGHGANVLTF. Variable domain in full (rest from reference TRBV5-5 and TRBJ2-6): DAGVTQSPTHLIKTRGQQVTLRCSPISGHKSVSWYQQVLGQGPQFIFQYYEKEERGRGNFPDRFSARQFPNYSSELNVNALLLGDSALYLCASSLSAGGHGANVLTFGAGSRLTVL.

This clonotype has only a few counts. The CDR3 DNA reads TGCGCCAGCAGCCAAAACGTGGGAACGGGTCCCCTCCACTTT. This encodes CASSQNVGTGPLHF. The chain couples TRBV4-3 to TRBJ1-6; D is uncertain. The ends were cut back, 2 bases at V and 13 bases at J, with 15 bases in the middle. The CDR3 has 14 amino acids. Germline V gene sequence: CDR1 LGHNA, CDR2 YSLEER.

This clonotype occurred many times. This sequence joins TRBV5-1 and TRBJ1-5, with TRBD1 matching 9 bases. The CDR3 sequence is 15 residues long. Germline V CDR1 and CDR2: SGHRS, YFSETQ. After removal of 4 bases from V and 7 bases from J, the junction contained 9 bases not matched to a gene. The CDR3 is CASSAEPDRGQPQHF. CDR3 DNA sequence: TGCGCCAGCAGCGCGGAACCAGACAGGGGGCAGCCCCAGCATTTT.

V is TRBV6-5 and J is TRBJ1-1; no clear D. The CDR3 spans 12 residues. Germline lookup yields CDR1 MNHEY and CDR2 SVGAGI. Trimming stripped 0 bases from V and 11 bases from J, with 10 bases between. CDR3 in amino acids: CASSYSTGRAFF. In nucleotides, the CDR3 is TGTGCCAGCAGTTACTCTACTGGGAGGGCTTTCTTT.

This clonotype was observed a few times. The J gene is TRBJ2-1, the V gene TRBV5-6; 10 nucleotides line up with TRBD2. The CDR3 spans 16 residues. The V segment lost 0 bases and the J segment 8 bases; nucleotides outside the gene matches: 8. CDR1 and CDR2 from the germline V gene are SGHDT and YYEEEE. The CDR3 coding sequence is TGTGCCAGCAGCTTGGCACGACTAGCGGGTGGGGATGAGCAGTTCTTC. It translates to CASSLARLAGGDEQFF. Drawing the rest from reference TRBV5-6 and TRBJ2-1, the complete variable domain is DAGVTQSPTHLIKTRGQQVTLRCSPKSGHDTVSWYQQALGQGPQFIFQYYEEEERQRGNFPDRFSGHQFPNYSSELNVNALLLGDSALYLCASSLARLAGGDEQFFGPGTRLTVL.

In this sample, this clonotype turned up once. V is TRBV29-1 and J is TRBJ1-4; no clear D. Per the germline V gene, CDR1 is SQVTM and CDR2 is ANQGSEA. The V gene lost 6 bases and the J gene lost 8 bases, with 16 bases spanning the gap. CDR3 length equals 13 residues. In nucleotides, the CDR3 is TGCAGCGTCGTTGGAGATAATTGGGAAAAACTGTTTTTT. As protein: CSVVGDNWEKLFF. The full variable domain, completed using reference TRBV29-1 and TRBJ1-4, is SAVISQKPSRDICQRGTSLTIQCQVDSQVTMMFWYRQQPGQSLTLIATANQGSEATYESGFVIDKFPISRPNLTFSTLTVSNMSPEDSSIYLCSVVGDNWEKLFFGSGTQLSVL.

This clonotype was detected only a few times. This rearrangement joins TRBV20-1 to TRBJ2-1; D is ambiguous. This CDR3 is built from 13 residues. Looked up from germline, CDR1 is DFQATT and CDR2 is SNEGSKA (reference sequence). V was cut by 1 base and J by 1 base, with 5 bases left in between. The CDR3 loop reads CSARAVSYNEQFF. The CDR3 DNA follows: TGCAGTGCTAGAGCGGTATCCTACAATGAGCAGTTCTTC.

The chain is built from TRBV5-5 and TRBJ2-3, with D possibly TRBD2 on 5 matching bases. The CDR3 spans 15 residues. Germline lookup yields CDR1 SGHKS and CDR2 YYEKEE (reference sequence). The V end lost 4 bases, the J end lost 2 bases, and 14 bases lay between the germline ends. CDR3 protein: CASSPTRAYTDTQYF. The CDR3 coding sequence is TGTGCCAGCAGCCCAACGAGGGCCTACACAGATACGCAGTATTTT.

This clonotype was seen a few times. CDR3 sequence (DNA): TGTGCCAGCAGCCCCCGACAGGATCTGGGGACCCAGTACTTC. Protein sequence: CASSPRQDLGTQYF. This rearrangement joins TRBV11-1 to TRBJ2-5; D perhaps matches TRBD1 (6 bases). The CDR3 consists of 14 residues. V lost 5 bases, J lost 7 bases, and 17 bases lay in between. Germline V gives CDR1 SGHAT, CDR2 FQDESV (reference sequence).

The CDR3, as DNA: TGTGCCTGGATGAAGTCTTCGGGGTTGAAGGCTGAAGCTTTCTTT. Translating it yields CAWMKSSGLKAEAFF. The rearrangement uses TRBV30 and TRBJ1-1; D unclear. The germline CDR1 and CDR2 sequences are GTSNPN and SVGIG (reference sequence). The CDR3 loop spans 15 amino acids. V gave up 4 bases and J gave up 6 bases, with 21 bases separating them.

This rearrangement joins TRBV5-4 to TRBJ1-1; the D is unclear. In germline, CDR1 is SGHNT, CDR2 YYREEE (reference sequence). The V end was cut by 4 bases, the J end by 2 bases, with 12 bases between. The CDR3 has 14 amino acids. This CDR3 is CASSKQNINTEAFF. CDR3 DNA: TGTGCCAGCAGCAAACAGAACATCAACACTGAAGCTTTCTTT.

This clonotype came up a few times. The rearrangement joins TRBV7-2 to TRBJ2-1, with D maybe TRBD2 (5 bases). Germline CDR1 is SGHTA and CDR2 is FQGNSA. V lost 5 bases, J lost 10 bases, and 12 bases lay in between. This CDR3 spans 12 amino acids. The CDR3 here is CASSGRGREQFF. As DNA, the CDR3 is TGTGCCAGCAGCGGACGAGGGCGGGAGCAGTTCTTC.

The rearrangement joins TRBV4-3 to TRBJ2-3; D could derive from TRBD1 or TRBD2 (6 bases each). V lost 4 bases and J lost 2, with 16 bases in between. Per germline, CDR1 LGHNA and CDR2 YSLEER. CDR3 length: 16 amino acids. The CDR3 reads CASSPIGGALTDTQYF. The CDR3 bases are TGCGCCAGCAGCCCCATCGGGGGCGCTCTCACAGATACGCAGTATTTT.

The rearrangement links TRBV5-5 to TRBJ2-7, with D perhaps matching TRBD1 or TRBD2 (5 bases each). V lost 1 base to trimming and J lost 4 bases, with 18 bases between them. There are 16 residues in the CDR3. Per germline, CDR1 SGHKS and CDR2 YYEKEE (reference sequence). The DNA of the CDR3 is TGTGCCAGCAGCTTGCCCGGCGGCAGGGAGAAGTACGAGCAGTACGTC. It codes for CASSLPGGREKYEQYV.

The V and J genes are TRBV10-3 and TRBJ1-2, with a weak D call TRBD1 (5 bases). The CDR3 extends over 14 amino acids. Deletions cut 6 bases from V and 6 bases from J, with 17 bases between. Per the germline V gene, CDR1 is ENHRY and CDR2 is SYGVKD. CDR3 protein: CAISTLTEVDGYTF. The CDR3 bases are TGTGCCATCAGCACCCTGACAGAAGTGGATGGCTACACCTTC.

This clonotype has just a few counts. The gene calls are TRBV5-1 and TRBJ2-5, with no clear D. This CDR3 region has 16 residues. Germline V gene sequence: CDR1 SGHRS, CDR2 YFSETQ. V lost 0 bases, J lost 1 base, and 13 bases lay in between. The CDR3 region is CASSLDPAGLQETQYF. The CDR3 DNA sequence: TGCGCCAGCAGCTTGGACCCAGCAGGCCTCCAAGAGACCCAGTACTTC.

This clonotype was seen a few times. J is TRBJ1-1 and V is TRBV4-2, with D possibly TRBD1 on 5 matching bases. CDR3 length: 15 residues. Germline V CDR1 and CDR2: LGHNA, YNFKEQ. V lost 0 bases, J lost 5 bases, and 13 bases lay in between. This CDR3 reads CASSQDMGVGTEAFF. The CDR3 DNA reads TGTGCCAGCAGCCAAGATATGGGGGTAGGAACTGAAGCTTTCTTT.

There are many counts of this clonotype. The V call is TRBV5-1, the J call TRBJ2-3; the match to TRBD1 covers 7 bases. This CDR3 spans 17 amino acids. The ends lost 2 bases at V and 6 bases at J; junction bases unmatched: 15. Germline V lookup: CDR1 SGHRS, CDR2 YFSETQ. DNA for the CDR3: TGCGCCAGCAGCTTAGAAGGGAGAGCCGACAGGGCCGATACGCAGTATTTT. It codes for CASSLEGRADRADTQYF.

This rearrangement joins TRBV7-2 to TRBJ2-6; D is uncertain. V was clipped by 5 bases and J by 1 base, with 12 bases between them. This CDR3 has 16 amino acids. From germline, CDR1 is SGHTA and CDR2 FQGNSA. The CDR3 nucleotides read TGTGCCAGCAGCAGATATATGGGGTCTGGGGCCAACGTCCTGACTTTC. Its translation is CASSRYMGSGANVLTF.

A few counts support this clonotype. This chain joins TRBV4-1 and TRBJ2-7, with D unclear. Germline V lookup: CDR1 MGHRA, CDR2 YSYEKL. The CDR3 is 14 amino acids. V lost 5 bases, J lost 2 bases, and 13 bases lay in between. This CDR3 is CASSVVGNPYEQYF. The CDR3 DNA reads TGCGCCAGCAGCGTCGTGGGGAATCCCTACGAGCAGTACTTC.